The source of this T cell receptor beta chain is a study of CD8 T cells in Susac syndrome. Looked up from germline, CDR1 is MNHNY and CDR2 is SVGAGI (reference sequence). V lost 2 bases and J lost 7, with 9 bases in between. The CDR3 is made up of 13 amino acids. Reverse transcription of roughly 0.5 to 1 ug RNA was performed with random hexamers. Coverage of TCR beta CDR3 amplification by immunoSEQ multiplex PCR extended to 54 Vbeta and 13 Jbeta. MiXCR, run by TCRdb on the immunoSEQ multiplex PCR reads, gives a single entry per CDR3 protein. The sample yields some 170,000 distinct CDR3 sequences, around 96% seen once. Controls were drawn from healthy donors and were matched for age and sex. TEMRA cells were enriched by FACS, while CD8+ and CD4+ T cells were obtained through a negative isolation that was performed magnetically.

Input material: CD4+ T cells from PBMCs. The sequence was obtained from a human donor in good health. This chain connects TRBV6-6 to TRBJ1-5; D is undetermined. The CDR3 DNA reads TGTGCCAGCAGTTACACCGACATACAGCCCCAGCATTTT. It codes for CASSYTDIQPQHF.